Below, 24 T cell receptor beta chains from the same sample are listed, as sequenced in a study of shared clonotypes between healthy human individuals. Here immunoSEQ multiplex PCR was the method, and the copy in TCRdb shows in-frame clones only, minus some. The repertoire holds 600,000 to 750,000 clones, with around 72% as singletons. Specimen: memory CD4+ T cells sorted from blood. Stated subset: CD45RA-negative fraction. The receptors stem from a woman under 40 in good health.

The DNA of the CDR3 is TGTGCCAGCAGCTTATCTAGCGGGAGTTTCAATGAGCAGTTCTTC. It specifies CASSLSSGSFNEQFF. The chain couples TRBV5-4 to TRBJ2-1; 10 bases map to TRBD2. Germline CDR1 SGHNT, CDR2 YYREEE (reference sequence). V gave up 2 bases and J gave up 6 bases; unmatched junction bases: 5. CDR3 length: 15 amino acids.

The J gene is TRBJ1-3, the V gene TRBV9; D unclear. This CDR3 is 15 amino acids long. The germline V gene encodes CDR1 SGDLS and CDR2 YYNGEE. V was cut by 3 bases and J by 1 base, with 11 bases left in between. The CDR3 nucleotides read TGTGCCAGCAGCGAGTCGATAGTATCTGGAAACACCATATATTTT. Its protein product is CASSESIVSGNTIYF.

The chain uses TRBV12-5 and TRBJ2-3; weak D call: TRBD2 (6 bases). Trimming removed 5 bases at V and 0 bases at J, with 15 bases between. This CDR3 contains 16 residues. Germline assignment: CDR1 LGHNT and CDR2 FRNRAP. CDR3 nucleotides: TGTGCTAGTGGTCTGGGGACTCGGGGGAGCACAGATACGCAGTATTTT. Translation gives CASGLGTRGSTDTQYF.

The chain is built from TRBV14 and TRBJ2-2; 11 bases agree with TRBD1. This CDR3 spans 16 amino acids. V was clipped by 4 bases and J by 5 bases; unmatched bases: 6. Per the germline V gene, CDR1 is SGHDN and CDR2 is FVKESK. This chain's CDR3 is CASSRRTGGRTGELFF. CDR3 nucleotides: TGTGCCAGCAGCCGTCGGACAGGGGGCAGGACCGGGGAGCTGTTTTTT.

The genes are TRBV1 and TRBJ1-1; the table's TRBD1 call for D was not verified on the DNA. TRBV1 is annotated as a pseudogene. CDR3 length: 15 amino acids. CDR3 DNA sequence: TGCACCAGCAGCCAAGGCTCGGGTAGGGGCACTGAAGCTTTCTTT. It codes for CTSSQGSGRGTEAFF.

V usage is TRBV5-5 and J usage is TRBJ1-2; TRBD1 matches 8 bases. CDR3 length equals 15 residues. V shed 4 bases, J shed 3 bases, and the junction held 8 bases outside the gene matches. Germline V gives CDR1 SGHKS, CDR2 YYEKEE (reference sequence). CDR3 sequence (DNA): TGTGCCAGCAGCGTGGGACAGGTTCTATACTATGGCTACACCTTC. This encodes CASSVGQVLYYGYTF.

This clone was seen a single time. This chain joins TRBV30 and TRBJ2-1; weak D call: TRBD2 (5 bases). Germline V gives CDR1 GTSNPN, CDR2 SVGIG (reference sequence). This CDR3 region has 15 residues. Trimming pared 2 bases from V and 0 bases from J, leaving 11 bases between. The CDR3 is CAWSRSVSSYNEQFF. The CDR3 DNA reads as TGTGCCTGGAGTCGTAGCGTGAGCTCCTACAATGAGCAGTTCTTC.

This clone has ten or more counts. V and J are TRBV30 and TRBJ2-1; perhaps TRBD1 as D (6 bases). Per the germline V gene, CDR1 is GTSNPN and CDR2 is SVGIG (reference sequence). Trimming pared 2 bases from V and 0 bases from J, leaving 8 bases between. The CDR3 extends over 14 amino acids. The CDR3 DNA reads TGTGCCTGGAGTATAGGGGGCTCCTACAATGAGCAGTTCTTC. Translation gives CAWSIGGSYNEQFF.

This sequence joins TRBV28 and TRBJ2-1; 9 nucleotides line up with TRBD2. V shed 7 bases and J 6 bases; nucleotides not matched to a gene: 7. The CDR3 is made up of 14 amino acids. Germline CDR1 MDHEN, CDR2 SYDVKM. CDR3 nucleotides: TGTGCCAGCACCGCAGGGCGGGAGGGCAATGAGCAGTTCTTC. Amino acids: CASTAGREGNEQFF.

The chain couples TRBV28 to TRBJ1-1; D uncertain. The V gene's germline CDR1 is MDHEN and CDR2 SYDVKM. V was clipped by 1 base and J by 5 bases, with 8 bases between them. This CDR3 is 13 amino acids long. Here the CDR3 DNA reads TGTGCCAGCAGTTTATTGAGGGATACTGAAGCTTTCTTT. This codes for CASSLLRDTEAFF.

J is TRBJ2-7 and V is TRBV11-2, with 10 positions matching TRBD2. J was trimmed by 9 bases and V by 5 bases; bases with no gene match: 13. The CDR3 length is 15 residues. Germline values: CDR1 SGHAT, CDR2 FQNNGV. The CDR3 is CASSRGLAETVRQYF. CDR3 nucleotides: TGTGCCAGCAGCCGCGGACTAGCGGAAACTGTACGGCAGTACTTC.

The genes are TRBV4-1 and TRBJ2-3; TRBD2 matches 13 bases. Per germline, CDR1 MGHRA and CDR2 YSYEKL. This CDR3 spans 18 amino acids. Trimming at V came to 1 base and at J to 2 bases, leaving 6 bases not matched to a gene. CDR3 in DNA: TGCGCCAGCAGCCAAGCGGAGACTAGCGGGAGGATCACAGATACGCAGTATTTT. This translates into CASSQAETSGRITDTQYF.

The rearrangement uses TRBV6-1 and TRBJ2-3; perhaps D is TRBD1 or TRBD2 (5 bases each). Trimming removed 2 bases at V and 2 bases at J, with 14 bases between. The CDR3 has 16 residues. Germline assignment: CDR1 MNHNS and CDR2 SASEGT. The CDR3 reads CASSEFEGRTTDTQYF. CDR3 coding DNA: TGTGCCAGCAGTGAATTCGAGGGGCGGACCACAGATACGCAGTATTTT.

This rearrangement joins TRBV4-1 to TRBJ1-5; D call uncertain. Germline V gives CDR1 MGHRA, CDR2 YSYEKL. The CDR3 sequence is 12 residues long. Trimming removed 0 bases from V and 9 bases from J, with 6 bases in between. The DNA for the CDR3 is TGCGCCAGCAGCCAAGAAGTCGGGCCCCAGCATTTT. Residues: CASSQEVGPQHF.

V and J are TRBV5-4 and TRBJ2-7, with 9 nucleotides matching TRBD1. This CDR3 is built from 13 residues. After removal of 2 bases from V and 7 bases from J, the junction contained 4 bases not matched to a gene. Germline V gene sequence: CDR1 SGHNT, CDR2 YYREEE (reference sequence). The CDR3 region is CASSFDRGEEQYF. For the CDR3, the DNA is TGTGCCAGCAGCTTTGACAGGGGGGAAGAGCAGTACTTC.

The chain is built from TRBV19 and TRBJ1-1, with D uncertain. There are 13 residues in the CDR3. The V gene's germline CDR1 is LNHDA and CDR2 SQIVND (reference sequence). V was shortened by 7 bases and J by 1 base, with 10 bases between the two germline ends. This chain's CDR3 is CASNKGPNTEAFF. CDR3 coding DNA: TGTGCCAGTAATAAGGGTCCGAACACTGAAGCTTTCTTT.

This clone was detected ten times or more. CDR3 amino acids: CASSTYLENEQFF. CDR3 in DNA: TGTGCCAGCAGCACCTACCTAGAAAATGAGCAGTTCTTC. The chain couples TRBV7-2 to TRBJ2-1; D not certain. CDR3 length: 13 amino acids. Germline V gene data show CDR1 as SGHTA and CDR2 as FQGNSA. V lost 5 bases and J lost 7, with 12 bases in between.

On this clone: Other DNA sequences in this sample translate to the same CDR3. V and J are TRBV29-1 and TRBJ2-2; D is undetermined. The germline gives CDR1 SQVTM, CDR2 ANQGSEA. This CDR3 is built from 11 residues. Trimming stripped 4 bases from V and 4 bases from J, with 4 bases between. The CDR3 protein is CSVGVTGELFF. Here the CDR3 DNA reads TGCAGCGTTGGGGTCACCGGGGAGCTGTTTTTT.

V gene TRBV18 combines with J gene TRBJ2-7; 12 bases are a match to TRBD2. J was trimmed by 1 base and V by 5 bases; bases with no gene match: 6. The CDR3 has 16 residues. CDR1 and CDR2 from the germline V gene are KGHSH and LQKENI. CDR3 DNA sequence: TGTGCCAGCTCAGACCAGGGACTAGCGGGTTCCTACGAGCAGTACTTC. It yields the protein CASSDQGLAGSYEQYF.

CDR3 loop: CASGTIGAKNIQYF. CDR3 bases: TGTGCCAGCGGGACCATCGGAGCCAAAAACATTCAGTACTTC. The chain uses TRBV6-5 and TRBJ2-4; perhaps D is TRBD1 or TRBD2 (5 bases each). Trimming left V 8 bases short and J 0 bases short, with 11 bases between. The CDR3 totals 14 residues. Germline V gene lookup returns CDR1 MNHEY and CDR2 SVGAGI.

V gene TRBV11-2 combines with J gene TRBJ1-1, with TRBD1 matching over 7 bases. This CDR3 is built from 13 residues. V shed 5 bases and J 3 bases; nucleotides not matched to a gene: 3. The germline gives CDR1 SGHAT, CDR2 FQNNGV. The CDR3: CASSAGQYTEAFF. The CDR3 DNA follows: TGTGCCAGCAGCGCGGGACAGTACACTGAAGCTTTCTTT.

The rearrangement joins TRBV2 to TRBJ2-7, with TRBD2 matching 10 bases. V lost 2 bases, J lost 6 bases, and 4 bases stayed unmatched. CDR1 is SNHLY, CDR2 FYNNEI, per germline. The CDR3 length is 14 residues. The CDR3 nucleotides read TGTGCCAGCAGTGAACTAGCGGGAGAGGTCGAGCAGTACTTC. Translation: CASSELAGEVEQYF.

This rearrangement joins TRBV7-6 to TRBJ2-1; maybe TRBD2 (5 bases). The V end lost 1 base, the J end lost 8 bases, and 15 bases lay between the germline ends. The length of the CDR3 is 15 residues. Germline values: CDR1 SGHVS, CDR2 FNYEAQ. The CDR3 nucleotides read TGTGCCAGCAGCTTAGTAGGGAGTGGGGTCGATGAGCAGTTCTTC. Its protein is CASSLVGSGVDEQFF.

V usage is TRBV19 and J usage is TRBJ1-1; tentative D call: TRBD1 (5 bases). From germline, CDR1 is LNHDA and CDR2 SQIVND (reference sequence). The CDR3 is 14 residues long. Trimming pared 4 bases from V and 2 bases from J, leaving 11 bases between. CDR3 sequence reads: CASSKGRINTEAFF. The CDR3 region has the DNA TGTGCCAGTAGTAAGGGGAGGATAAACACTGAAGCTTTCTTT.